This T cell receptor beta chain was sequenced during a study of blood T cell repertoires in COVID-19. Study-level background: The study drew acute and convalescent COVID-19 samples from the United States, Italy and Spain. T cells, B-cell-depleted T cells, or PBMCs provided the cDNA or gDNA that served as material.

Per the study methods: Scientists estimated how many nucleated cells there were by amplifying reference gene primers. Sequencing used immunoSEQ multiplex PCR; TCRdb keeps in-frame clones, though not all of them. Clonal size and the V and J genes are those of that table, whereas D and trimming came from the DNA. The sample holds some 13,000 clones, 83% seen once. Germline trimming cut 9 bases from V and 9 bases from J; bases unmatched to any gene: 10. Per the germline V gene, CDR1 is LNHNV and CDR2 is YYDKDF (reference sequence). CDR3 length: 14 residues. This chain joins TRBV15 and TRBJ2-1, with TRBD2 matching 11 bases. Sequenced sample: peripheral blood. The sequence was collected from a man aged 40-49 years with active or convalescent COVID-19. CDR3: CATKPRTSGFEQFF. The CDR3 nucleotides are TGTGCCACTAAACCCCGGACTAGCGGGTTTGAGCAGTTCTTC.